The sequence of this T cell receptor beta chain was determined in a study of control samples from healthy donors and cancer patients. The V end lost 4 bases, the J end lost 2 bases, and 8 bases lay between the germline ends. This CDR3 region has 13 residues. CDR1 SEHNR and CDR2 FQNEAQ come from the germline V gene (reference sequence). Repertoires were generated with immunoSEQ multiplex PCR, while TCRdb's copy carries only in-frame clones and drops some. The sample has about 270,000 clones; about four fifths are singletons. This rearrangement joins TRBV7-9 to TRBJ1-1; D perhaps matches TRBD1 (5 bases). Sequencing was carried out using PBMCs. The receptor was isolated from a woman aged 55-69 years with lung cancer. CDR3 nucleotides: TGTGCCAGCAGCTCGACAGATAACACTGAAGCTTTCTTT. Protein: CASSSTDNTEAFF.